These 24 T cell receptor beta chains share one sample of origin, sequenced in a study of blood T cell repertoires in COVID-19. Produced via immunoSEQ multiplex PCR; TCRdb's table is partial and in-frame only. Of around 58,000 clones in the sample, 75% to 85% were seen once. Sequenced sample: peripheral blood. The source is a human donor in a cohort sampled during active COVID-19.

The V gene is TRBV5-6, the J gene TRBJ1-4, with 10 nucleotides matching TRBD1. The CDR3 runs 17 residues. The germline gives CDR1 SGHDT, CDR2 YYEEEE. V shed 0 bases, J shed 6 bases, and the junction held 8 bases outside the gene matches. DNA of the CDR3: TGTGCCAGCAGCTTGGCGGATTGGGGGACAGGGGATGAAAAACTGTTTTTT. It codes for CASSLADWGTGDEKLFF.

The V call is TRBV7-2, the J call TRBJ2-2; 12 bases match TRBD2. Germline lookup yields CDR1 SGHTA and CDR2 FQGNSA. This CDR3 is built from 17 residues. After removal of 4 bases from V and 5 bases from J, the junction contained 8 bases not matched to a gene. This CDR3 reads CASSSSILAGGTGELFF. CDR3 DNA sequence: TGTGCCAGCAGCTCCTCAATACTAGCGGGGGGAACCGGGGAGCTGTTTTTT.

This chain links TRBV3-1 (or the pseudogene TRBV3-2) with TRBJ2-1, with TRBD1 as a possible D gene (5 bases). Per the germline V gene, CDR1 is LGHDT and CDR2 is YNNKEL (reference sequence). Between the trimmed V and J ends, which lost 0 bases and 7 bases, there was a span of 10 bases. This CDR3 region has 14 residues. For the CDR3, the DNA is TGTGCCAGCAGCCAAGAAACAGGCGGAAATGAGCAGTTCTTC. It yields the protein CASSQETGGNEQFF.

V gene TRBV5-1 combines with J gene TRBJ2-3, with TRBD1 matching over 7 bases. Trimming took 2 bases from V and 1 from J; bases not matched to a gene: 4. In germline, CDR1 is SGHRS, CDR2 YFSETQ. The CDR3 is made up of 15 amino acids. CDR3 nucleotides: TGCGCCAGCAGCTTTCACGGACAGGGCACAGATACGCAGTATTTT. The encoded protein is CASSFHGQGTDTQYF.

The chain employs TRBV7-2 and TRBJ2-5; D unresolved. Deletions cut 1 base from V and 5 bases from J, with 11 bases between. The CDR3 is 14 residues long. Germline-derived CDR1 and CDR2 are SGHTA and FQGNSA. The DNA of the CDR3 is TGTGCCAGCAGCTTAGGTCTCCAGTCCGAGACCCAGTACTTC. Its translation is CASSLGLQSETQYF.

This chain uses TRBV24-1 with TRBJ2-5; 8 nucleotides match TRBD1. V trimming: 4 bases; J trimming: 3 bases; junction bases outside the gene matches: 6. The CDR3 spans 15 residues. Germline loops: CDR1 KGHDR, CDR2 SFDVKD. The DNA of the CDR3 is TGTGCCACCAGTGACCCGGGACAGGCCGAAGAGACCCAGTACTTC. Its protein product is CATSDPGQAEETQYF.

This chain connects TRBV9 to TRBJ1-3, with D perhaps TRBD1 (5 bases). There are 15 residues in the CDR3. V was trimmed by 1 base and J by 0 bases, leaving 8 bases between them. Germline lookup yields CDR1 SGDLS and CDR2 YYNGEE. CDR3 amino acids: CASSVSGSSGNTIYF. The DNA for the CDR3 is TGTGCCAGCAGCGTATCAGGGTCCTCTGGAAACACCATATATTTT.

This rearrangement joins TRBV7-9 to TRBJ2-7, with TRBD1 as a possible D gene (6 bases). The CDR3 loop spans 14 amino acids. The V end was cut by 2 bases, the J end by 0 bases, with 8 bases between. Germline V gene data show CDR1 as SEHNR and CDR2 as FQNEAQ (reference sequence). CDR3 nucleotide sequence: TGTGCCAGCAGCTTATCAGGGGACTCCTACGAGCAGTACTTC. Its protein product is CASSLSGDSYEQYF.

The V and J genes are TRBV19 and TRBJ2-7; a possible D gene is TRBD1 (6 bases). The CDR3 has 13 amino acids. Germline V gene sequence: CDR1 LNHDA, CDR2 SQIVND (reference sequence). Trimming took 1 base from V and 3 from J, leaving 7 bases between them. This chain's CDR3 is CASSIGDNYEQYF. CDR3 DNA: TGTGCCAGTAGTATAGGGGACAACTACGAGCAGTACTTC.

This rearrangement joins TRBV18 to TRBJ2-1; possible D gene TRBD2, 5 bases. CDR3 length equals 14 residues. V lost 6 bases, J lost 2 bases, and 11 bases lay in between. Per germline, CDR1 KGHSH and CDR2 LQKENI. CDR3 sequence reads: CASSPPGAYNEQFF. CDR3 nucleotide sequence: TGTGCCAGCTCCCCCCCCGGGGCCTACAATGAGCAGTTCTTC.

This chain uses TRBV7-9 with TRBJ2-1; 10 bases are a match to TRBD2. CDR1 is SEHNR, CDR2 FQNEAQ, per germline (reference sequence). The ends lost 6 bases at V and 3 bases at J; junction bases unmatched: 5. This CDR3 comprises 15 residues. Here the CDR3 DNA reads TGTGCCAGCAGTCAGACTAGCGGGCACTACAATGAGCAGTTCTTC. Encoded protein: CASSQTSGHYNEQFF.

The chain uses TRBV5-1 and TRBJ2-5; D is perhaps TRBD2 (5 bases). The CDR3 contains 14 residues. Trimming shortened V by 0 bases and J by 4 bases, and 10 bases separated the two germline ends. CDR1 is SGHRS and CDR2 is YFSETQ in the germline V gene. CDR3: CASSLGPEGETQYF. In DNA, the CDR3 is TGCGCCAGCAGCTTGGGGCCCGAGGGAGAGACCCAGTACTTC.

The chain carries TRBV18 and TRBJ2-1, with 9 bases identical to TRBD2. Germline CDR1 KGHSH, CDR2 LQKENI. V was clipped by 3 bases and J by 9 bases; unmatched bases: 6. The CDR3 consists of 14 residues. The chain's CDR3 is CASSPDSGGREQFF. CDR3 DNA: TGTGCCAGCTCACCTGATAGCGGGGGACGTGAGCAGTTCTTC.

The chain links TRBV5-6 to TRBJ1-1; D is possibly TRBD1 (5 bases). The CDR3 sequence is 13 residues long. V gave up 6 bases and J gave up 7 bases, with 16 bases separating them. CDR1 is SGHDT and CDR2 is YYEEEE in the germline V gene. CDR3 in amino acids: CASNSLGQGEAFF. As DNA, the CDR3 is TGTGCCAGCAACTCCTTGGGTCAGGGTGAAGCTTTCTTT.

V is TRBV5-1 and J is TRBJ2-5; 9 bases are shared with TRBD2. J lost 5 bases, V lost 0 bases, and 8 bases had no gene match. Germline lookup yields CDR1 SGHRS and CDR2 YFSETQ. CDR3 size: 16 residues. The CDR3: CASSLGASGAGETQYF. The DNA for the CDR3 is TGCGCCAGCAGCTTGGGTGCTAGCGGGGCCGGGGAGACCCAGTACTTC.

The V gene is TRBV19, the J gene TRBJ2-3, with D unresolved. The CDR3 loop spans 12 amino acids. Per germline, CDR1 LNHDA and CDR2 SQIVND (reference sequence). V was cut by 3 bases and J by 6 bases, with 7 bases left in between. CDR3 bases: TGTGCCAGTAGTATCCCGAGCGATACGCAGTATTTT. As protein: CASSIPSDTQYF.

V is TRBV25-1 and J is TRBJ1-1; the D gene is possibly TRBD1 (5 bases). V was trimmed by 3 bases and J by 5 bases, leaving 13 bases between them. Germline CDR1 and CDR2: MGHDK and SYGVNS. This CDR3 comprises 14 residues. In DNA form, the CDR3 reads TGTGCCAGCAGTGAGGAGGGGCTCCCTACTGAAGCTTTCTTT. Its protein is CASSEEGLPTEAFF.

J is TRBJ1-1 and V is TRBV3-1 (or the pseudogene TRBV3-2); maybe TRBD1 (5 bases). The CDR3 sequence is 14 residues long. The germline V gene encodes CDR1 LGHDT and CDR2 YNNKEL (reference sequence). V was clipped by 1 base and J by 5 bases, with 11 bases between them. CDR3 DNA sequence: TGTGCCAGCAGCCAAGTTCTAGGGGTGACTGAAGCTTTCTTT. Residues: CASSQVLGVTEAFF.

This clone is a singleton in its sample. This sequence joins TRBV24-1 and TRBJ1-5; TRBD1 is a possible D gene (6 bases). Germline CDR1 and CDR2: KGHDR and SFDVKD. With 4 bases removed from V and 7 bases from J, the gap between germline ends came to 13 bases. This CDR3 has 14 residues. The CDR3: CATSDPTGGQPQHF. DNA of the CDR3: TGTGCCACCAGTGACCCGACAGGCGGACAGCCCCAGCATTTT.

This chain connects TRBV3-1 (or the pseudogene TRBV3-2) to TRBJ2-7, with 8 bases that match TRBD1. CDR1 and CDR2 (germline): LGHDT, YNNKEL (reference sequence). This CDR3 is 14 amino acids long. Trimming cost V 6 bases and J 0 bases; bases outside gene matches: 4. The CDR3 bases are TGTGCCAGCAGGAAACAGGGGGACTCCTACGAGCAGTACTTC. This encodes CASRKQGDSYEQYF.

V and J are TRBV27 and TRBJ1-2; possible D gene TRBD1, 6 bases. The CDR3 totals 15 residues. Germline V CDR1 and CDR2: MNHEY, SMNVEV (reference sequence). The germline V and J ends were trimmed by 3 bases and 4 bases, with 15 bases remaining between them. CDR3 region: CASSFLKGGGYGYTF. CDR3 DNA sequence: TGTGCCAGCAGTTTCCTAAAGGGGGGGGGCTATGGCTACACCTTC.

This chain connects TRBV6-6 to TRBJ1-3, with TRBD1 matching over 11 bases. The V segment lost 7 bases and the J segment 3 bases; nucleotides outside the gene matches: 8. The germline V gene has CDR1 MNHNY and CDR2 SVGAGI (reference sequence). The CDR3 is 16 amino acids. The CDR3 is CASNLRTGGGGNTIYF. The DNA of the CDR3 is TGTGCCAGCAACCTACGGACAGGGGGCGGTGGAAACACCATATATTTT.

This rearrangement joins TRBV19 to TRBJ2-7, with 10 bases aligning to TRBD2. CDR3 length: 14 residues. V gave up 3 bases and J gave up 3 bases; unmatched junction bases: 2. Germline V gene data show CDR1 as LNHDA and CDR2 as SQIVND (reference sequence). The CDR3 spells CASSIQRGGYEQYF. The CDR3 DNA reads as TGTGCCAGTAGTATTCAGCGGGGGGGCTACGAGCAGTACTTC. Combining the CDR3 with reference TRBV19 and TRBJ2-7 gives the whole variable domain DGGITQSPKYLFRKEGQNVTLSCEQNLNHDAMYWYRQDPGQGLRLIYYSQIVNDFQKGDIAEGYSVSREKKESFPLTVTSAQKNPTAFYLCASSIQRGGYEQYFGPGTRLTVT.

V usage is TRBV2 and J usage is TRBJ1-5; TRBD1 matches 9 bases. The CDR3 has 18 residues. Trimming cost V 6 bases and J 0 bases; bases outside gene matches: 12. The germline CDR1 and CDR2 sequences are SNHLY and FYNNEI. DNA of the CDR3: TGTGCCAGCAGCGAGAGCCGGGACAGGGATGATAGCAATCAGCCCCAGCATTTT. Translating gives CASSESRDRDDSNQPQHF.